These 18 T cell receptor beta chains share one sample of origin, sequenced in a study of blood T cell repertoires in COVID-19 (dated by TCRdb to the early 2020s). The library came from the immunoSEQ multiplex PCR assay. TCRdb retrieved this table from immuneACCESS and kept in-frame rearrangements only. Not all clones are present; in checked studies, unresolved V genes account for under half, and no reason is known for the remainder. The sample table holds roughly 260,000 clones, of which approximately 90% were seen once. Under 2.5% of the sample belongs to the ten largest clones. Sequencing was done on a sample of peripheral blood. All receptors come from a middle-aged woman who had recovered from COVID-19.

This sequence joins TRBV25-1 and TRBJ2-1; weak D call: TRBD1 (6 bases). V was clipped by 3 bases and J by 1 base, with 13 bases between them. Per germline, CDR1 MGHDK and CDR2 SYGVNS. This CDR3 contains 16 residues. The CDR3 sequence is CASSEAAGVSYNEQFF. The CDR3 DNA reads TGTGCCAGCAGTGAGGCAGCAGGGGTGTCCTACAATGAGCAGTTCTTC.

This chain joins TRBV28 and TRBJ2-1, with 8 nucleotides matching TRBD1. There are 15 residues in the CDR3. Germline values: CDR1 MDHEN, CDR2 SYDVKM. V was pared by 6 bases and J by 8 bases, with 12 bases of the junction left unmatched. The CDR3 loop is CASRRMTGVMYEQFF. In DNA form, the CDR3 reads TGTGCCAGCAGAAGAATGACAGGGGTAATGTATGAGCAGTTCTTC.

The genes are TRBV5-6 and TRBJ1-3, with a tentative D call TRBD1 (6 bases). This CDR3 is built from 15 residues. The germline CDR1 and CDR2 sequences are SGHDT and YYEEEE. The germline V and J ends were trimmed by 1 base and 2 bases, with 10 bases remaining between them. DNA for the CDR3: TGTGCCAGCAGCTTGTTCGAGGGGGCTGGAAACACCATATATTTT. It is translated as CASSLFEGAGNTIYF.

The CDR3 DNA reads as TGTGCCAGCAGCTTGGCAGGGAATCAGCCCCAGCATTTT. Residues: CASSLAGNQPQHF. The genes are TRBV5-8 and TRBJ1-5; D is perhaps TRBD1 (5 bases). Between the trimmed V and J ends, which lost 0 bases and 4 bases, there was a span of 5 bases. This CDR3 has 13 amino acids. Per germline, CDR1 SGHTS and CDR2 YDEGEE.

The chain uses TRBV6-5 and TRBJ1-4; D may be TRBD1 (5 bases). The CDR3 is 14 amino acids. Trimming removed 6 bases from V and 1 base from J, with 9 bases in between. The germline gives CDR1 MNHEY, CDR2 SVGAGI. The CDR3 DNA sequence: TGTGCCAGCAGGACAGCCCTAACTAATGAAAAACTGTTTTTT. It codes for CASRTALTNEKLFF.

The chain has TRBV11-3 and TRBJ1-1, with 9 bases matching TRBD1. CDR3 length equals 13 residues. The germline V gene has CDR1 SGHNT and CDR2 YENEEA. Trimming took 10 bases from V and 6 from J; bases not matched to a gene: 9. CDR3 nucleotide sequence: TGTGCCATCTCGGACAGGGGATCGGCTGAAGCTTTCTTT. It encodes CAISDRGSAEAFF.

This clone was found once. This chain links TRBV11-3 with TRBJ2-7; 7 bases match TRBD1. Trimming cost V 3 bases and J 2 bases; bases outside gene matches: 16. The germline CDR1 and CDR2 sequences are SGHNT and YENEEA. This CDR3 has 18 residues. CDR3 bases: TGTGCCAGCAGCTTGGCCCCATACCGGGACAGAGCTACCTACGAGCAGTACTTC. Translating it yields CASSLAPYRDRATYEQYF. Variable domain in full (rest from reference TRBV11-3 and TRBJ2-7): EAGVVQSPRYKIIEKKQPVAFWCNPISGHNTLYWYLQNLGQGPELLIRYENEEAVDDSQLPKDRFSAERLKGVDSTLKIQPAELGDSAVYLCASSLAPYRDRATYEQYFGPGTRLTVT.

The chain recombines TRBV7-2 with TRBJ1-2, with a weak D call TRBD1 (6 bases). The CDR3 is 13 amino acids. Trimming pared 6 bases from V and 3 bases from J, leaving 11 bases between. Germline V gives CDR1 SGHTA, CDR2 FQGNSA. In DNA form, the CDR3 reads TGTGCCAGCAGACAACAGGGCCACTATGGCTACACCTTC. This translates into CASRQQGHYGYTF.

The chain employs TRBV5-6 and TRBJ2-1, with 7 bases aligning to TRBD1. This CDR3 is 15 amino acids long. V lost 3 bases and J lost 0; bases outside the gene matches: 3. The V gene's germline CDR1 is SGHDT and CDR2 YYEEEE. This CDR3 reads CASSYRDSSYNEQFF. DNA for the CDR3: TGTGCCAGCAGCTACCGGGACAGCTCCTACAATGAGCAGTTCTTC. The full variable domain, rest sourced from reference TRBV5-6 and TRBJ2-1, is DAGVTQSPTHLIKTRGQQVTLRCSPKSGHDTVSWYQQALGQGPQFIFQYYEEEERQRGNFPDRFSGHQFPNYSSELNVNALLLGDSALYLCASSYRDSSYNEQFFGPGTRLTVL.

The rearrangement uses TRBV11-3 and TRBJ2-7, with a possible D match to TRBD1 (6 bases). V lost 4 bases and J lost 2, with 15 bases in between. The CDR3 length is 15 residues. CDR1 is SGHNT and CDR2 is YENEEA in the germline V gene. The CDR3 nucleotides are TGTGCCAGCAGCTCACTCCGGGACACAACCTACGAGCAGTACTTC. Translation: CASSSLRDTTYEQYF.

CDR3: CASSFGLAGGETQYF. The CDR3 DNA sequence: TGTGCCAGCAGCTTTGGACTAGCGGGGGGAGAGACCCAGTACTTC. The chain combines TRBV5-8 with TRBJ2-5; TRBD2 aligns across 14 bases. Germline V CDR1 and CDR2: SGHTS, YDEGEE. The CDR3 has 15 residues. J lost 4 bases, V lost 2 bases, and 1 base had no gene match.

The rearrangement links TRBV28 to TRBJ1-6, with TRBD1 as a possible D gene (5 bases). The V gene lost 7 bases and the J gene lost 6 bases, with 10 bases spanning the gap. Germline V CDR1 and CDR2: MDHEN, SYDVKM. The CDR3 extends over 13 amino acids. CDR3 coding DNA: TGTGCCAGCAAACCGGGACTTAATTCACCCCTCCACTTT. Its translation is CASKPGLNSPLHF.

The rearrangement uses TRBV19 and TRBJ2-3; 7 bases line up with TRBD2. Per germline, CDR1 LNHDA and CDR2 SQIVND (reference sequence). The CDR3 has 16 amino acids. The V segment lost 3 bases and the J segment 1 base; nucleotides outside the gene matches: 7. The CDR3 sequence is CASSIFIAGGTDTQYF. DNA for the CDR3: TGTGCCAGTAGTATTTTTATCGCGGGGGGCACAGATACGCAGTATTTT.

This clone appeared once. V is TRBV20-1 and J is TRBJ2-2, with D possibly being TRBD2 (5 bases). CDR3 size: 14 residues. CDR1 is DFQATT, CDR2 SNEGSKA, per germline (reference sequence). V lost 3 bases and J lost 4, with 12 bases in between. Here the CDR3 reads CSASTGLGTGELFF. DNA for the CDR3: TGCAGTGCTAGTACGGGGTTGGGCACCGGGGAGCTGTTTTTT.

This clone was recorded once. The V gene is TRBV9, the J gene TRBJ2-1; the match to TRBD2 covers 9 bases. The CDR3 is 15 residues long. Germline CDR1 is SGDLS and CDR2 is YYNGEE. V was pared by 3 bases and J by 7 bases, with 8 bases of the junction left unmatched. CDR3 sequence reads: CASSDLAGRMNEQFF. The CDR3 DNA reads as TGTGCCAGCAGCGACCTAGCGGGGCGAATGAATGAGCAGTTCTTC. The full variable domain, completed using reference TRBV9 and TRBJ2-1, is DSGVTQTPKHLITATGQRVTLRCSPRSGDLSVYWYQQSLDQGLQFLIQYYNGEERAKGNILERFSAQQFPDLHSELNLSSLELGDSALYFCASSDLAGRMNEQFFGPGTRLTVL.

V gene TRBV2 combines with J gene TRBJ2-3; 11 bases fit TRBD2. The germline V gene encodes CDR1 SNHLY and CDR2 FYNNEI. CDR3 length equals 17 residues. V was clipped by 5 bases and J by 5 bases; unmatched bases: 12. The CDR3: CASSPVSGRAYRDTQYF. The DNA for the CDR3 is TGTGCCAGCAGTCCCGTTAGCGGGAGGGCCTATAGAGATACGCAGTATTTT.

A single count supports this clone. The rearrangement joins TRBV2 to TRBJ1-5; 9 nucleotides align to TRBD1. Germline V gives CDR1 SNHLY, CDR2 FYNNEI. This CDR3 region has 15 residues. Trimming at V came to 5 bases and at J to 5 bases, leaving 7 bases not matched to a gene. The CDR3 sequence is CASSRLTGGHQPQHF. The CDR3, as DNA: TGTGCCAGCAGTAGATTAACAGGGGGCCATCAGCCCCAGCATTTT.

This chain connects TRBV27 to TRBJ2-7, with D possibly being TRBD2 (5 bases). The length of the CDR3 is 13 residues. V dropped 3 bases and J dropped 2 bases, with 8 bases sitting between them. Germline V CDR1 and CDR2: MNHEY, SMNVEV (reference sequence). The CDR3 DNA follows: TGTGCCAGCAGTTTCCGGGATGCCTACGAGCAGTACTTC. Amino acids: CASSFRDAYEQYF.